Shown below are 25 T cell receptor beta chains from a single sample sequenced in a study of cytomegalovirus exposure and HLA in healthy donors. With 60 Vbeta and 13 Jbeta primers, the PCR was carried out. This table comes from immunoSEQ multiplex PCR, and its TCRdb copy is limited to in-frame clones, with some not included. This table holds approximately 95,000 clones, 78% found once. The material sequenced was PBMCs. All receptors derive from a woman aged 35 to 49 in good health and CMV-seropositive.

CDR3 nucleotide sequence: TGTGCCGGCCCGTGGGGAGGCGGAGAGACCCAGTACTTC. Its translation is CAGPWGGGETQYF. The chain employs TRBV2 and TRBJ2-5, with a weak D call TRBD2 (6 bases). V lost 11 bases, J lost 4 bases, and 17 bases lay in between. The germline V gene has CDR1 SNHLY and CDR2 FYNNEI. The CDR3 sequence is 13 residues long. Looking up the rest from reference TRBV2 and TRBJ2-5 gives the full variable domain: EPEVTQTPSHQVTQMGQEVILRCVPISNHLYFYWYRQILGQKVEFLVSFYNNEISEKSEIFDDQFSVERPDGSNFTLKIRSTKLEDSAMYFCAGPWGGGETQYFGPGTRLLVL.

This clone was observed once. The chain carries TRBV7-9 and TRBJ2-1; TRBD1 is a possible D gene (5 bases). Germline lookup yields CDR1 SEHNR and CDR2 FQNEAQ (reference sequence). The CDR3 consists of 15 residues. V gave up 6 bases and J gave up 9 bases, with 21 bases separating them. The CDR3 DNA sequence: TGTGCCAGCAGTTACCAGGGCGTAGGCAATGCTGAGCAGTTCTTC. It yields the protein CASSYQGVGNAEQFF.

This chain uses TRBV5-1 with TRBJ2-7, with 10 bases identical to TRBD1. The CDR3 totals 16 residues. V was pared by 5 bases and J by 3 bases, with 11 bases of the junction left unmatched. The germline V gene has CDR1 SGHRS and CDR2 YFSETQ. CDR3 amino acids: CASSMGVGQGNYEQYF. The CDR3 DNA sequence: TGCGCCAGCAGTATGGGTGTGGGACAGGGGAACTACGAGCAGTACTTC.

This clone appeared a single time. This chain uses TRBV14 with TRBJ2-2; 7 nucleotides agree with TRBD2. The CDR3 spans 16 residues. With V trimmed by 4 bases and J by 1 base, 6 bases remained unmatched. Germline V gene lookup returns CDR1 SGHDN and CDR2 FVKESK. CDR3: CASSPPGRGNTGELFF. As DNA, the CDR3 is TGTGCCAGCAGCCCGCCTGGGAGGGGGAACACCGGGGAGCTGTTTTTT.

This chain uses TRBV30 with TRBJ2-7, with 8 bases fitting TRBD1. This CDR3 contains 16 residues. Unmatched junction bases numbered 10, after V lost 0 bases and J lost 3 bases. Germline V gene lookup returns CDR1 GTSNPN and CDR2 SVGIG (reference sequence). CDR3 loop: CAWSVPRTGSGYEQYF. The CDR3, as DNA: TGTGCCTGGAGTGTACCTCGGACAGGGTCGGGCTACGAGCAGTACTTC.

The sample holds a few counts of this clone. The chain combines TRBV5-1 with TRBJ2-7; 10 bases line up with TRBD2. Trimming at V came to 0 bases and at J to 4 bases, leaving 7 bases not matched to a gene. The CDR3 totals 16 residues. Germline lookup yields CDR1 SGHRS and CDR2 YFSETQ. The CDR3 spells CASSLAVTSGKYEQYF. CDR3 DNA sequence: TGCGCCAGCAGCTTGGCCGTCACTAGCGGGAAATACGAGCAGTACTTC. Drawing the rest from reference TRBV5-1 and TRBJ2-7, the complete variable domain is KAGVTQTPRYLIKTRGQQVTLSCSPISGHRSVSWYQQTPGQGLQFLFEYFSETQRNKGNFPGRFSGRQFSNSRSEMNVSTLELGDSALYLCASSLAVTSGKYEQYFGPGTRLTVT.

The V call is TRBV2, the J call TRBJ1-1; D not resolved. Germline CDR1 reads SNHLY; CDR2 reads FYNNEI. V lost 2 bases and J 0 bases, leaving 10 bases between the germline ends. CDR3 length: 15 residues. In DNA form, the CDR3 reads TGTGCCAGCAGTGAAATCGAGCAGGTGAACACTGAAGCTTTCTTT. It yields the protein CASSEIEQVNTEAFF.

The V and J genes are TRBV2 and TRBJ2-5; maybe TRBD2 (5 bases). This CDR3 region has 14 residues. V gave up 7 bases and J gave up 5 bases, with 17 bases separating them. CDR1 and CDR2 (germline): SNHLY, FYNNEI. The CDR3 DNA reads as TGTGCCAGCACAGAGGGTTGGAGGAGTGAGACCCAGTACTTC. Encoded protein: CASTEGWRSETQYF.

V gene TRBV5-1 combines with J gene TRBJ2-3, with 10 bases fitting TRBD2. CDR3 size: 17 residues. Trimming at V came to 3 bases and at J to 5 bases, leaving 12 bases not matched to a gene. The germline V gene encodes CDR1 SGHRS and CDR2 YFSETQ. The chain's CDR3 is CASSSTQSSGRGDTQYF. The CDR3 coding sequence is TGCGCCAGCAGCTCAACCCAATCTAGCGGGAGAGGAGATACGCAGTATTTT. The variable domain in full, with the rest retrieved from reference TRBV5-1 and TRBJ2-3, is KAGVTQTPRYLIKTRGQQVTLSCSPISGHRSVSWYQQTPGQGLQFLFEYFSETQRNKGNFPGRFSGRQFSNSRSEMNVSTLELGDSALYLCASSSTQSSGRGDTQYFGPGTRLTVL.

This clone was detected only a few times. The chain joins TRBV4-1 to TRBJ1-1; D not certain. This CDR3 has 13 amino acids. V dropped 2 bases and J dropped 3 bases, with 7 bases sitting between them. Germline V gene data show CDR1 as MGHRA and CDR2 as YSYEKL. The CDR3 loop is CASSQRLDTEAFF. In nucleotides, the CDR3 is TGCGCCAGCAGCCAAAGACTCGACACTGAAGCTTTCTTT.

The chain is built from TRBV7-3 and TRBJ2-6, with D maybe TRBD1 (6 bases). The CDR3 runs to 16 residues. The ends were cut back, 5 bases at V and 2 bases at J, with 13 bases in the middle. Germline-derived CDR1 and CDR2 are SGHTA and FQGTGA. This chain's CDR3 is CASSPRTVTGANVLTF. The CDR3 nucleotides are TGTGCCAGCAGCCCCCGGACAGTTACTGGGGCCAACGTCCTGACTTTC.

The CDR3 loop is CASSWVAGGLIEQYF. CDR3 nucleotides: TGCGCCAGCAGCTGGGTAGCGGGAGGACTAATCGAGCAGTACTTC. The V gene is TRBV5-1, the J gene TRBJ2-7, with TRBD2 identical over 10 bases. J was trimmed by 6 bases and V by 3 bases; bases with no gene match: 9. The CDR3 has 15 amino acids. Germline V gene data show CDR1 as SGHRS and CDR2 as YFSETQ. The entire variable domain, with the rest obtained from reference TRBV5-1 and TRBJ2-7, is as follows: KAGVTQTPRYLIKTRGQQVTLSCSPISGHRSVSWYQQTPGQGLQFLFEYFSETQRNKGNFPGRFSGRQFSNSRSEMNVSTLELGDSALYLCASSWVAGGLIEQYFGPGTRLTVT.

This clone was detected a few times. This sequence joins TRBV28 and TRBJ2-1, with TRBD2 identical over 9 bases. The CDR3 contains 14 residues. The germline CDR1 and CDR2 sequences are MDHEN and SYDVKM. The junction had 1 base not matched to a gene; V was cut back by 7 bases and J by 0 bases. Written as DNA, the CDR3 is TGTGCCAGCAAAGCGGGGGGCTCCTACAATGAGCAGTTCTTC. It yields the protein CASKAGGSYNEQFF.

Only a few counts were recorded for this clone. The V gene is TRBV19, the J gene TRBJ2-3; 12 nucleotides match TRBD2. Per germline, CDR1 LNHDA and CDR2 SQIVND (reference sequence). Trimming removed 8 bases from V and 6 bases from J; junction bases left unmatched: 6. This CDR3 region has 14 residues. The CDR3 spells CASRLAGDKDTQYF. Written as DNA, the CDR3 is TGTGCCAGTCGACTAGCGGGAGATAAGGATACGCAGTATTTT.

The CDR3 DNA is TGTGCCAGTAGTCCCTCAGACAGGGGTATCAAAAACATTCAGTACTTC. It encodes CASSPSDRGIKNIQYF. This chain connects TRBV19 to TRBJ2-4, with 8 bases aligning to TRBD1. This CDR3 is 16 amino acids long. Germline values: CDR1 LNHDA, CDR2 SQIVND (reference sequence). V lost 5 bases and J lost 3; bases outside the gene matches: 9.

This clone was seen once. The chain recombines TRBV19 with TRBJ2-7; 12 bases map to TRBD2. J gave up 5 bases and V 2 bases, and 10 bases lay outside the gene matches. The CDR3 has 17 amino acids. Germline CDR1 reads LNHDA; CDR2 reads SQIVND (reference sequence). CDR3 loop: CASSISPGLAGSHEQYF. CDR3 DNA sequence: TGTGCCAGTAGTATATCCCCGGGACTAGCGGGTTCACACGAGCAGTACTTC. Variable domain in full (rest from reference TRBV19 and TRBJ2-7): DGGITQSPKYLFRKEGQNVTLSCEQNLNHDAMYWYRQDPGQGLRLIYYSQIVNDFQKGDIAEGYSVSREKKESFPLTVTSAQKNPTAFYLCASSISPGLAGSHEQYFGPGTRLTVT.

For this clone: The junction differs from germline at one of its ends, possibly a read error. The rearrangement links TRBV7-9 to TRBJ2-2, with 9 bases fitting TRBD2. Germline CDR1 and CDR2: SEHNR and FQNEAQ (reference sequence). The length of the CDR3 is 15 residues. The chain's CDR3 is CSSSLTSGGTGELFF. The CDR3 DNA follows: TGTTCCAGCAGTCTGACTAGCGGAGGGACCGGGGAGCTGTTTTTT.

The V gene is TRBV19, the J gene TRBJ1-5; D may be TRBD1 (6 bases). V lost 4 bases and J 3 bases, leaving 16 bases between the germline ends. Per the germline V gene, CDR1 is LNHDA and CDR2 is SQIVND (reference sequence). This CDR3 spans 16 amino acids. CDR3 DNA sequence: TGTGCCAGTAGTAGTCGACAGGCCTTTTACAATCAGCCCCAGCATTTT. It translates to CASSSRQAFYNQPQHF.

The chain is built from TRBV5-4 and TRBJ2-5; D gene ambiguous. Germline CDR1 reads SGHNT; CDR2 reads YYREEE (reference sequence). V lost 0 bases to trimming and J lost 5 bases, with 11 bases between them. This CDR3 has 14 amino acids. Written as DNA, the CDR3 is TGTGCCAGCAGCTTGGAATCGGGTGACGAGACCCAGTACTTC. This encodes CASSLESGDETQYF.

The CDR3: CASSVDRSGGTGELFF. The DNA for the CDR3 is TGTGCCAGCAGTGTAGATAGGAGCGGGGGGACCGGGGAGCTGTTTTTT. The chain uses TRBV2 and TRBJ2-2, with 9 bases lining up with TRBD2. The CDR3 is 16 amino acids. With V trimmed by 4 bases and J by 5 bases, 8 bases remained unmatched. Looked up from germline, CDR1 is SNHLY and CDR2 is FYNNEI.

This clone was counted a single time. The V call is TRBV7-9, the J call TRBJ1-1; TRBD1 matches at 8 bases. Germline V gene sequence: CDR1 SEHNR, CDR2 FQNEAQ (reference sequence). V lost 5 bases, J lost 7 bases, and 9 bases stayed unmatched. The CDR3 spans 14 residues. DNA of the CDR3: TGTGCCAGCAGCCAATCTCCAGGGGGCGGTGAAGCTTTCTTT. Protein sequence: CASSQSPGGGEAFF.

This chain's CDR3 is CASSLGLTTYNEQFF. In DNA form, the CDR3 reads TGTGCCAGCAGCCTAGGACTAACTACCTACAATGAGCAGTTCTTC. This chain joins TRBV7-3 and TRBJ2-1, with D tentatively TRBD2 (6 bases). The germline V gene encodes CDR1 SGHTA and CDR2 FQGTGA. V lost 5 bases, J lost 2 bases, and 13 bases lay in between. The CDR3 is 15 amino acids. The entire variable domain, with the rest obtained from reference TRBV7-3 and TRBJ2-1, is as follows: GAGVSQTPSNKVTEKGKYVELRCDPISGHTALYWYRQSLGQGPEFLIYFQGTGAADDSGLPNDRFFAVRPEGSVSTLKIQRTERGDSAVYLCASSLGLTTYNEQFFGPGTRLTVL.

DNA for the CDR3: TGTGCCAGCAGGTCCCCGGGACAGGAGGGTTTTACCTTC. Translation: CASRSPGQEGFTF. This rearrangement joins TRBV6-1 to TRBJ1-2; 8 bases are a match to TRBD1. Germline-derived CDR1 and CDR2 are MNHNS and SASEGT. After removal of 6 bases from V and 14 bases from J, the junction contained 14 bases not matched to a gene. This CDR3 has 13 amino acids.

This clone was recorded only once. This rearrangement joins TRBV7-8 to TRBJ2-1, with 9 positions matching TRBD2. The CDR3 contains 16 residues. Germline values: CDR1 SGHVS, CDR2 FQNEAQ. The J segment lost 7 bases and the V segment lost 5 bases, leaving 12 bases of the junction unmatched. This CDR3 reads CASSPRASGNGNEQFF. CDR3 nucleotide sequence: TGTGCCAGCAGCCCTAGGGCTAGCGGGAATGGGAATGAGCAGTTCTTC. Based on the CDR3 plus reference TRBV7-8 and TRBJ2-1, the full variable domain is GAGVSQSPRYKVAKRGQDVALRCDPISGHVSLFWYQQALGQGPEFLTYFQNEAQLDKSGLPSDRFFAERPEGSVSTLKIQRTQQEDSAVYLCASSPRASGNGNEQFFGPGTRLTVL.

This clone appeared a few times. This chain joins TRBV5-6 and TRBJ2-3, with unresolved D. Germline V gene sequence: CDR1 SGHDT, CDR2 YYEEEE. This CDR3 comprises 13 residues. Trimming left V 4 bases short and J 11 bases short, with 17 bases between. The CDR3 DNA follows: TGTGCCAGCAGCCGAATGTCTCTAGAAGGGCAGTATTTT. It is translated as CASSRMSLEGQYF.